The text below deals with one T cell receptor (beta chain). Its specificity is unknown. Reverse transcribed after extraction, RNA yielded cDNA as the sequencing template. TCRdb's table, derived via immunoSEQ multiplex PCR, lists solely in-frame clones and lacks some. The data contain approximately 300,000 clones, 58% of them singletons. Described treatment: oral pan-JAK inhibitor, 5-10 mg twice daily. Germline lookup yields CDR1 SGDLS and CDR2 YYNGEE. The CDR3 sequence is 14 residues long. J gave up 0 bases and V 4 bases, and 4 bases lay outside the gene matches. The entry originates in a study of CD8+ T cells in alopecia areata. Overall study: Tofacitinib therapy took 6 to 18 months; 6 months off drug came after.

Overall study results and limits: Lesional tissue from the scalp (especially in alopecia totalis/universalis) showed higher clonality than normal scalp. Tofacitinib significantly decreased scalp clonality and expanded CD8+ clones among top 100. Relative to mice, TCR sharing across patients was less clear, a difference possibly HLA-related.

The sequence derives from a human donor with alopecia areata. The rearrangement links TRBV9 to TRBJ2-7; 7 nucleotides align to TRBD1. The specimen was CD4+ T cells sorted from blood, collected at week 24, from a patient treated with tofacitinib. The CDR3 region has the DNA TGTGCCAGCAGCCGTAGGGGGCGCTCCTACGAGCAGTACTTC. Residues: CASSRRGRSYEQYF.